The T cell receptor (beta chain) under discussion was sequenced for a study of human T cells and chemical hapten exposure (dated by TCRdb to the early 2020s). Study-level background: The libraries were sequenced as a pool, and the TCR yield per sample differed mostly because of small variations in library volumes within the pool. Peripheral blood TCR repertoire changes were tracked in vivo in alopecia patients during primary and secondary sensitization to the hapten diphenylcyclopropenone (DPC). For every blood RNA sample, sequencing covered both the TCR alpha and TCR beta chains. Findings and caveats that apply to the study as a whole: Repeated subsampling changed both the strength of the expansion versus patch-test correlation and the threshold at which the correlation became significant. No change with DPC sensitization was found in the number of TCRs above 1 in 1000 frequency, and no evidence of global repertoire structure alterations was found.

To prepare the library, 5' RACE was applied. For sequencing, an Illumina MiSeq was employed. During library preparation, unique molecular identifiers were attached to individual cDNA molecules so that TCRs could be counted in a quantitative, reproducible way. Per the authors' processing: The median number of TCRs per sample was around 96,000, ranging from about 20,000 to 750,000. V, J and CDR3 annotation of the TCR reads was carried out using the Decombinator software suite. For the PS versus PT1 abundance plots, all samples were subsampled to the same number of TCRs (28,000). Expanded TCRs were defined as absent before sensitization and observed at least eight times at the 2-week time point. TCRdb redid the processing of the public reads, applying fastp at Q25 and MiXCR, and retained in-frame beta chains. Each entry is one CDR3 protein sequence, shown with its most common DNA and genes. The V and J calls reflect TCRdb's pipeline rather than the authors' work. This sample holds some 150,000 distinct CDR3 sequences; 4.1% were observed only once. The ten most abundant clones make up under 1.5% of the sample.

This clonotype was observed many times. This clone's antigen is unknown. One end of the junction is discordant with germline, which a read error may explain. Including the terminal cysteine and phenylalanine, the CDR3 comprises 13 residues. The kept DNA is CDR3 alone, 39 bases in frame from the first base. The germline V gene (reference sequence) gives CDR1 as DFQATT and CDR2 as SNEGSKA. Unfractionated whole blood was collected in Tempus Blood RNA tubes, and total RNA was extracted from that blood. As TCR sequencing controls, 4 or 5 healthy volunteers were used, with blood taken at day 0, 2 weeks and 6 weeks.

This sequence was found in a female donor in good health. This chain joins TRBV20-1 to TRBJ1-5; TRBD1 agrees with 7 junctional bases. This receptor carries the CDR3 CSAGDRDRQPQHF. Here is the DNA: TGCAGTGCTGGAGACAGGGATCGTCAGCCCCAGCATTTT.